This is a list of T cell receptor beta chains from one sample in a study of blood T cell repertoires in COVID-19. Generated by immunoSEQ multiplex PCR, the TCRdb table keeps only in-frame clones and is missing some. The table has about 50,000 clones, 87% seen once. The sequenced material came from peripheral blood. Source of these receptors: an elderly woman with COVID-19, enrolled during active disease. The CDR3 runs from the conserved cysteine through the conserved F or W. The D gene is left open where the match is weak. Rows give clone size only sometimes, using once, few, many, or a class for an expanded clone.

cdr3_aa cdr3_nt d_call v_call clone_size j_call
CASSLPGTSRQETQYF TGTGCCAGCAGTTTACCCGGGACTAGCAGACAAGAGACCCAGTACTTC TRBD2 TRBV28 - TRBJ2-5
CASSPQEGSNTEAFF TGCGCCAGCAGCCCCCAGGAGGGATCGAACACTGAAGCTTTCTTT - TRBV4-1 few TRBJ1-1
CASSLGLVSEQYF TGTGCCAGCAGCTTGGGACTAGTAAGCGAGCAGTACTTC - TRBV5-6 - TRBJ2-7
CASSFGTSSYEQYF TGTGCCAGCAGTTTCGGGACATCTTCCTACGAGCAGTACTTC - TRBV11-2 - TRBJ2-7
CAISERQYTEAFF TGTGCCATCAGTGAAAGACAGTACACTGAAGCTTTCTTT - TRBV10-3 few TRBJ1-1
CASSYGTALGEQFF TGTGCCAGCAGTTACGGTACAGCCCTTGGTGAGCAGTTCTTC - TRBV6-5 - TRBJ2-1
CASSVGTGRFSNQPQHF TGTGCCAGTAGTGTCGGGACAGGGAGGTTTAGCAATCAGCCCCAGCATTTT TRBD1 TRBV19 once TRBJ1-5
CASSFGLRAFGSPLHF TGTGCCAGCAGCTTCGGACTGAGGGCCTTTGGGTCACCCCTCCACTTT - TRBV5-6 - TRBJ1-6
CASSQGTGSPFSYNEQFF TGTGCCAGCAGCCAAGGAACGGGAAGCCCTTTCTCCTACAATGAGCAGTTCTTC - TRBV3-1/TRBV3-2 - TRBJ2-1
CASSSGTGGGYTF TGTGCCAGCAGTTCCGGGACAGGGGGTGGCTACACCTTC TRBD1 TRBV6-5 - TRBJ1-2
CASRSGTGGPRGTGELFF TGTGCCAGCAGATCCGGGACAGGGGGCCCTAGGGGCACCGGGGAGCTGTTTTTT TRBD1 TRBV2 - TRBJ2-2
CASSPQGVGTEAFF TGTGCCAGCAGCCCCCAGGGGGTGGGCACTGAAGCTTTCTTT TRBD1 TRBV7-8 - TRBJ1-1
CASSLADRGTDTQYF TGTGCCAGCAGCTTGGCCGACAGGGGCACAGATACGCAGTATTTT TRBD1 TRBV5-6 once TRBJ2-3
CASSLGWGDNEKLFF TGTGCCAGCAGTTTAGGCTGGGGCGATAATGAAAAACTGTTTTTT - TRBV28 - TRBJ1-4
CASSIRQGRGDTF TGTGCCAGCTCCATCCGACAGGGTAGGGGGGACACCTTC TRBD1 TRBV6-5 few TRBJ1-2
CASSPARGLNSPLHF TGTGCCAGCTCGCCGGCGAGGGGGTTGAATTCACCCCTCCACTTT - TRBV18 - TRBJ1-6
CASSQLNRVDFAEAFF TGCGCCAGCAGCCAGCTAAACAGGGTAGATTTCGCTGAAGCTTTCTTT - TRBV4-1 - TRBJ1-1
CASSPRSGVYNEQFF TGTGCCAGCAGCCCCCGATCGGGGGTTTACAATGAGCAGTTCTTC - TRBV7-2 - TRBJ2-1
CASSPLTSGGYNEQFF TGCGCCAGCAGCCCCTTGACTAGCGGGGGATACAATGAGCAGTTCTTC TRBD2 TRBV5-1 - TRBJ2-1
CASSFEGDYGYTF TGCGCCAGCAGCTTCGAGGGGGACTATGGCTACACCTTC - TRBV5-1 - TRBJ1-2
CSAQTGGNYGYTF TGCAGCGCTCAGACAGGGGGTAACTATGGCTACACCTTC TRBD1 TRBV29-1 - TRBJ1-2
CASSPLDNFNTEAFF TGTGCCAGCTCACCGCTGGACAACTTTAACACTGAAGCTTTCTTT - TRBV18 - TRBJ1-1
CASSASAGTAFSGANVLTF TGTGCCAGCAGCGCCTCAGCCGGGACAGCCTTCTCTGGGGCCAACGTCCTGACTTTC TRBD1 TRBV9 - TRBJ2-6
CASQSGGADYGYTF TGCGCCAGCCAGAGTGGGGGGGCCGACTATGGCTACACCTTC - TRBV10-2 - TRBJ1-2
CATSTTNEKLFF TGTGCCACATCAACAACTAATGAAAAACTGTTTTTT - TRBV28 - TRBJ1-4
CASRDRNTEAFF TGTGCCAGCAGGGACAGGAACACTGAAGCTTTCTTT - TRBV3-1/TRBV3-2 - TRBJ1-1
CASSQGTSGSYPYEQYF TGTGCCAGCAGCCAAGGGACTAGCGGGAGTTACCCCTACGAGCAGTACTTC TRBD2 TRBV3-1/TRBV3-2 - TRBJ2-7
CASKLAAQETQYF TGTGCCAGCAAATTAGCGGCCCAAGAGACCCAGTACTTC - TRBV2 - TRBJ2-5
CASRKGQIGDEQYF TGTGCCAGCAGGAAGGGACAGATCGGCGACGAGCAGTACTTC TRBD1 TRBV27 - TRBJ2-7
CASSPQRDEQYF TGTGCCAGCTCACCACAGCGGGACGAGCAGTACTTC - TRBV18 - TRBJ2-7
CASSDPPRAGVEYF TGTGCCAGCAGTGATCCCCCTCGCGCGGGGGTTGAGTACTTC TRBD2 TRBV6-1 - TRBJ2-7
CASSPQWVLGEQYF TGTGCCAGCAGCCCGCAATGGGTCCTAGGAGAGCAGTACTTC - TRBV7-6 - TRBJ2-7
CASSIGAGRDYGYTF TGTGCCAGTAGTATCGGTGCAGGGAGGGACTATGGCTACACCTTC - TRBV19 once TRBJ1-2
CASSIGAPYEQYF TGTGCCAGTAGTATAGGGGCTCCCTACGAGCAGTACTTC - TRBV19 - TRBJ2-7
CAAALQGDDREQYF TGTGCCGCTGCTTTACAGGGGGACGATCGAGAGCAGTACTTC TRBD1 TRBV28 - TRBJ2-7
CASLLTGRGSPLHF TGTGCCTCCCTACTGACAGGGAGAGGATCACCCCTCCACTTT TRBD1 TRBV30 - TRBJ1-6
CASSRTGGLKTQYF TGTGCCAGCAGCAGAACAGGGGGCTTGAAGACCCAGTACTTC TRBD1 TRBV27 - TRBJ2-5
CAWSDGVSYNSPLHF TGTGCCTGGAGTGACGGGGTGTCCTATAATTCACCCCTCCACTTT - TRBV30 few TRBJ1-6
CASSPQGSNQPQHF TGTGCCAGCTCACCCCAGGGATCCAATCAGCCCCAGCATTTT - TRBV18 - TRBJ1-5
CASSTPGGGNQPQHF TGTGCCAGCAGTACCCCCGGGGGAGGCAATCAGCCCCAGCATTTT - TRBV28 once TRBJ1-5
CATSRVSGTLNYGYTF TGTGCCACCAGCAGAGTATCAGGGACACTCAACTATGGCTACACCTTC - TRBV15 - TRBJ1-2
CASTGPDYGYTF TGTGCGAGCACAGGGCCCGACTATGGCTACACCTTC - TRBV19 - TRBJ1-2
CASSVEAPPVYNEQFF TGTGCCAGCAGCGTAGAAGCGCCCCCGGTTTACAATGAGCAGTTCTTC - TRBV9 - TRBJ2-1
CASSRGSGAETQYF TGTGCTAGCAGCCGGGGTAGCGGGGCAGAGACCCAGTACTTC TRBD2 TRBV7-7 - TRBJ2-5
CASSAGRGAHEQYF TGTGCCAGCAGTGCGGGCAGGGGGGCCCACGAGCAGTACTTC - TRBV2 - TRBJ2-7
CASSLTSGAYYEQYF TGCGCCAGCAGCCTAACTAGCGGGGCTTACTACGAGCAGTACTTC TRBD2 TRBV5-1 - TRBJ2-7